In this sample, the clone carrying this T cell receptor beta chain turned up many times. Its specificity is not known. Each CDR3 protein gets one entry after TCRdb re-called the RT-PCR reads with MiXCR. The data contain hundreds of thousands of distinct CDR3 sequences, 13% to 15% of them singletons. The sample belongs to a study of response to subunit inactivated influenza vaccine. V was shortened by 2 bases and J by 8 bases, with 21 bases between the two germline ends. This CDR3 is built from 16 residues. Germline lookup yields CDR1 LGHNA and CDR2 YSLEER. Study-level points and caveats: The authors proposed limited new T cell recruitment per seasonal influenza vaccination.

This specimen consisted of PBMCs from blood, obtained less than 15 days before vaccination. The rearrangement joins TRBV4-3 to TRBJ1-2; TRBD1 might be the D (6 bases). The receptor's source is a man aged 45-60 years who received an inactivated influenza vaccine. CDR3 loop: CASSQSTGRARGGYTF. The CDR3 coding sequence is TGCGCCAGCAGCCAATCTACAGGGCGTGCGAGAGGAGGCTACACCTTC.